The clone carrying this T cell receptor beta chain appeared a few times. These data come from a study of T cell repertoires in cytomegalovirus infection. TCRdb fed the reads into MiXCR, producing one record per CDR3 protein. The sample yields around 740,000 distinct CDR3 sequences, about a third seen once. Germline CDR1 reads KGHDR; CDR2 reads SFDVKD. The CDR3 extends over 16 amino acids. V lost 3 bases and J lost 2; bases outside the gene matches: 3. The specimen sequenced was PBMCs. The source of this sequence is a human donor in good health (CMV status not recorded). Some clones in this sample may be carry-over from other donors' samples. This rearrangement joins TRBV24-1 to TRBJ2-3, with 11 bases that match TRBD2. In DNA, the CDR3 is TGTGCCACCAGTGATCCGGGACTAGCGGACACAGATACGCAGTATTTT. Protein: CATSDPGLADTDTQYF.